This TCR beta chain was sequenced for a study of monozygotic twins with inflammatory bowel disease. Study results and limitations: IBD patients, compared with healthy twins, shared fewer clonotypes with others (especially with disease activity).

From germline, CDR1 is LNHDA and CDR2 SQIVND (reference sequence). This CDR3 has 15 amino acids. Sampling involved one blood draw (about 2.6 ml) for every donor. Each TCR library consumed around 3.5 ug of total RNA. From its re-call of the 5' RACE reads, TCRdb lists each CDR3 protein once, without DNA. Reported are some 440,000 distinct CDR3 sequences; the ten largest clones contain 2% to 2.5%. Turning to this clonotype: The antigen remains undetermined.

The chain has TRBV19 and TRBJ2-2; TCRdb lists TRBD1, though no DNA is available to test this call. The specimen was blood. This TCR derives from a human donor with ulcerative colitis or Crohn's disease, or a healthy co-twin of an affected twin (not recorded which). CDR3 protein: CATLLGGLGTGELFF.